The T cell receptor (beta chain) described here comes from a study of T cells in localized non-small cell lung cancer. About this clone: The antigen remains unidentified.

Profiled with immunoSEQ multiplex PCR; TCRdb holds only in-frame clones, not every one. The sample consists of about 30,000 clones, around 94% of them appearing once. CDR3 length equals 14 residues. Deletions cut 2 bases from V and 5 bases from J, with 7 bases between. CDR1 MNHNS and CDR2 SASEGT come from the germline V gene. Whole-study results and caveats: As only one tumor region underwent sequencing, heterogeneity remains possible. Uninvolved adjacent lung had higher T cell clonality than tumor and all other tissues. With higher T cell density in blood came longer overall survival. Across samples, adjacent lung featured a median roughly 50 of the top 100 tumor clones.

Sequencing was performed on peripheral blood, taken before any cancer treatment. The source of this sequence is a woman aged 40-70 years with stage I lung adenocarcinoma. The chain couples TRBV6-1 to TRBJ1-6, with D unresolved. The CDR3 reads CASSEKIDNSPLHF. The CDR3 DNA is TGTGCCAGCAGTGAAAAAATAGATAATTCACCCCTCCACTTT.